This entry describes one TCR beta chain. These data come from a study of blood T cell repertoires in COVID-19. Across the study: Researchers got acute and convalescent COVID-19 samples from the United States, Italy and Spain.

In the original analysis: Reference gene primer amplification in the assay estimated nucleated cell counts. This table comes from immunoSEQ multiplex PCR, and its TCRdb copy is limited to in-frame clones, with some not included. That table supplies the V and J calls and clone size; D and trimming were determined from the DNA. The table includes over 250,000 clones, around 90% detected once. CDR3 length: 15 residues. The germline CDR1 and CDR2 sequences are MNHEY and SVGAGI. The V segment lost 3 bases and the J segment 4 bases; nucleotides outside the gene matches: 3. This receptor was obtained from a man aged 50-60 years with acute or convalescent COVID-19. Source material: peripheral blood. The chain recombines TRBV6-5 with TRBJ1-5, with 10 bases matching TRBD1. The CDR3 spells CASSYGQGGNQPQHF. The CDR3 DNA reads as TGTGCCAGCAGTTATGGACAGGGGGGGAATCAGCCCCAGCATTTT.